This TCR beta chain is drawn from a study of shared clonotypes between healthy human individuals. The assay was immunoSEQ multiplex PCR, and TCRdb's table has in-frame clones only and misses some. This table holds more than 900,000 clones, 75% to 80% found once. This TCR was recovered from a young man in good health. Some clones in this sample may be carry-over from other donors' samples. The sample consisted of memory CD4+ T cells from PBMCs. The subset: CD45RA-negative fraction.

CDR3 bases: TGCGCCAGCAGCGGGTCCGGGACTCCGTCTTCTGAAAAACTGTTTTTT. It yields the protein CASSGSGTPSSEKLFF. The chain has TRBV5-1 and TRBJ1-4, with D tentatively TRBD1 (5 bases). Germline loops: CDR1 SGHRS, CDR2 YFSETQ. Trimming removed 4 bases from V and 7 bases from J, with 20 bases in between. The CDR3 loop spans 16 amino acids.